The entry below gives a single T cell receptor beta chain sequence along with its context. The germline CDR1 and CDR2 sequences are SGHRS and YFSETQ. The CDR3 is made up of 14 amino acids. The trim removed 8 bases at V and 2 bases at J, leaving 9 bases unmatched. This sample is part of a study of blood T cell repertoires in COVID-19. Study-level background: Samples came from the United States, Italy and Spain, spanning acute and convalescent COVID-19. T cells, B-cell-depleted T cells, or PBMCs supplied cDNA or gDNA.

Produced via immunoSEQ multiplex PCR; TCRdb's table is partial and in-frame only. This repertoire shows 150,000 or so clones, around 88% found once; its top ten account for 5% to 6%. The chain links TRBV5-1 to TRBJ1-1; 7 bases agree with TRBD1. Material: peripheral blood. This receptor was taken from a human donor in a cohort sampled during active COVID-19. The CDR3 nucleotides are TGCGCCAGTCGTCCAGGGACAGACAACACTGAAGCTTTCTTT. Translation gives CASRPGTDNTEAFF. Complete variable domain (other parts from reference TRBV5-1 and TRBJ1-1): KAGVTQTPRYLIKTRGQQVTLSCSPISGHRSVSWYQQTPGQGLQFLFEYFSETQRNKGNFPGRFSGRQFSNSRSEMNVSTLELGDSALYLCASRPGTDNTEAFFGQGTRLTVV.